The present entry profiles one T cell receptor (beta chain) with its context. No antigen is known for it. This record comes from a study of OX40 agonist ivuxolimab in advanced cancers. Study-wide context: Every 2 weeks, patients received ivuxolimab intravenously, dosed at 0.01 to 10 mg/kg.

The study's findings and limits: The study found that CD8+ T cells averaged more expanded clones than CD4+.

TCRdb keeps only in-frame clones here, not all; method: immunoSEQ multiplex PCR. This sample yields 20,000 to 25,000 clones, of which approximately 90% are seen a single time; 30% to 35% belongs to the top ten. The source was CD4+ or CD8+ T cells sorted from blood, collected in a trial of the OX40 agonist ivuxolimab. This sequence was found in an adult with an advanced solid tumor such as melanoma, head and neck, liver or kidney cancer.

In DNA form, the CDR3 reads TGTGCCAGCAGTTGGGCCGGACAGGGGAACACTGAAGCTTTCTTT. This encodes CASSWAGQGNTEAFF. V usage is TRBV27 and J usage is TRBJ1-1, with TRBD1 identical over 8 bases. The CDR3 is 15 amino acids. V lost 4 bases, J lost 1 base, and 5 bases stayed unmatched. The V gene's germline CDR1 is MNHEY and CDR2 SMNVEV (reference sequence).